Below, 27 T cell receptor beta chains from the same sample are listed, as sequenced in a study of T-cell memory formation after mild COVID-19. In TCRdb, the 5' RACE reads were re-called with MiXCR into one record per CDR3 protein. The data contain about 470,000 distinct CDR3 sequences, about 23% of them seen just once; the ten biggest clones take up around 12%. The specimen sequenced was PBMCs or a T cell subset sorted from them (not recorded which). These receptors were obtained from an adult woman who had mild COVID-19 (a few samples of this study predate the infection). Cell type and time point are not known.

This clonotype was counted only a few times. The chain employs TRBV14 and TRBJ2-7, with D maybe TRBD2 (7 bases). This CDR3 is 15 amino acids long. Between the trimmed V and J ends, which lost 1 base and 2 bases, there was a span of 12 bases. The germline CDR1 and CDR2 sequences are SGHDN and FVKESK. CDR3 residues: CASSQVRGGPYEQYF. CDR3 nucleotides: TGTGCCAGCAGCCAAGTAAGGGGGGGACCCTACGAGCAGTACTTC.

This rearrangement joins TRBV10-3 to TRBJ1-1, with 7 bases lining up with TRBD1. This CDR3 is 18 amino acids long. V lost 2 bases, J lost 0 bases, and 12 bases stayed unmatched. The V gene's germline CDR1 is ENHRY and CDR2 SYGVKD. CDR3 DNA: TGTGCCATCAGTGAGGGGACTGGACAGGCGTATATGAACACTGAAGCTTTCTTT. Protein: CAISEGTGQAYMNTEAFF.

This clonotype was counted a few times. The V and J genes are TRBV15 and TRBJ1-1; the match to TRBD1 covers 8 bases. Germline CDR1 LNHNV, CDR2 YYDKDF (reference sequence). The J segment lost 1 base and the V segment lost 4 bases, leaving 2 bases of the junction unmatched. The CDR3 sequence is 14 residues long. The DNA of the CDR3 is TGTGCCACCAGCATCGGGACAGGGAACACTGAAGCTTTCTTT. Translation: CATSIGTGNTEAFF.

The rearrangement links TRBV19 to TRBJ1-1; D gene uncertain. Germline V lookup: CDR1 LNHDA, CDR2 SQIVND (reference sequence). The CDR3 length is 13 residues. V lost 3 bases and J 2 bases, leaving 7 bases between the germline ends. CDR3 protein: CASSMTRNTEAFF. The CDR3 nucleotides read TGTGCCAGTAGTATGACAAGAAACACTGAAGCTTTCTTT.

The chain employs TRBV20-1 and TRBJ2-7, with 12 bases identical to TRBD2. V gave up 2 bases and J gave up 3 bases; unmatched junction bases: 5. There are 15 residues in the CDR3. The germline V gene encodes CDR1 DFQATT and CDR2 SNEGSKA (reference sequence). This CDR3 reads CSARPGTSGYYEQYF. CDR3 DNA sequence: TGCAGTGCTAGACCCGGGACTAGCGGGTACTACGAGCAGTACTTC.

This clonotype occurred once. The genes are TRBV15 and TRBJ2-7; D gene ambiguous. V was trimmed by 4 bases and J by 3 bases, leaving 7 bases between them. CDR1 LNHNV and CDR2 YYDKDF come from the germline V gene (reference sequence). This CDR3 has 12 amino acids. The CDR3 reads CATSMRGYEQYF. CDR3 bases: TGTGCCACCAGCATGCGAGGCTACGAGCAGTACTTC.

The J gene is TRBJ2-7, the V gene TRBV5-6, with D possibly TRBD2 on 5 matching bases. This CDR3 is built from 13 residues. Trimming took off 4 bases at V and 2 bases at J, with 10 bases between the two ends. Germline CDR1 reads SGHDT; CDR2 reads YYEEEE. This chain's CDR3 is CASSGGWAYEQYF. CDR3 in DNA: TGTGCCAGCAGCGGAGGCTGGGCCTACGAGCAGTACTTC.

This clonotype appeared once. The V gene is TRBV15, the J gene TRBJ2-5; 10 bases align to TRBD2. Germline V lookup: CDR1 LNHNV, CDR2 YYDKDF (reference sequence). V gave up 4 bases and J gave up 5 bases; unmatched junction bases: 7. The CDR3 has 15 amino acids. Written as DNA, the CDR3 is TGTGCCACCAGCATTAGCGGGGGGATGATTGAGACCCAGTACTTC. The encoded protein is CATSISGGMIETQYF.

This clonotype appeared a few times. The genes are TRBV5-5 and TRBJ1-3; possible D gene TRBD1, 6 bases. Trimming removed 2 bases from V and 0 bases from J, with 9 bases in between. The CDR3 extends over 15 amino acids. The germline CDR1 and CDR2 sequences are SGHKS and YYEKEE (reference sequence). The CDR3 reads CASSFTGNSGNTIYF. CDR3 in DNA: TGTGCCAGCAGCTTTACAGGGAACTCTGGAAACACCATATATTTT.

The CDR3 protein is CASSHSSGDYEQYF. In DNA form, the CDR3 reads TGCGCCAGCAGCCACTCTAGCGGGGACTACGAGCAGTACTTC. This rearrangement joins TRBV4-1 to TRBJ2-7; 9 bases match TRBD2. There are 14 residues in the CDR3. The V segment lost 3 bases and the J segment 3 bases; nucleotides outside the gene matches: 3. The germline V gene encodes CDR1 MGHRA and CDR2 YSYEKL.

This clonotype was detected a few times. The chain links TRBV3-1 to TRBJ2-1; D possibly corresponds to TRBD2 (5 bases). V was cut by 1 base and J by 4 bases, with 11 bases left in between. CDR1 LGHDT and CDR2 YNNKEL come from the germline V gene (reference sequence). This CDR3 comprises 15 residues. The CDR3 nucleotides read TGTGCCAGCAGCCAAGCATCGACGGGGTACAATGAGCAGTTCTTC. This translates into CASSQASTGYNEQFF.

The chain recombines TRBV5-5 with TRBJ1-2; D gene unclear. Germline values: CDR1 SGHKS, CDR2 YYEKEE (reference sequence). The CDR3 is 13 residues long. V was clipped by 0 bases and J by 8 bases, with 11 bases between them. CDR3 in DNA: TGTGCCAGCAGCTTGGGGGGAAGGAGAGGCTACACCTTC. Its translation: CASSLGGRRGYTF.

DNA for the CDR3: TGCAGTGCTCCTCAACGTGACAGGGGAACAAATACGCAGTATTTT. It codes for CSAPQRDRGTNTQYF. The V gene is TRBV20-1, the J gene TRBJ2-3, with 8 bases matching TRBD1. The ends lost 5 bases at V and 7 bases at J; junction bases unmatched: 14. Germline CDR1 and CDR2: DFQATT and SNEGSKA (reference sequence). This CDR3 spans 15 amino acids.

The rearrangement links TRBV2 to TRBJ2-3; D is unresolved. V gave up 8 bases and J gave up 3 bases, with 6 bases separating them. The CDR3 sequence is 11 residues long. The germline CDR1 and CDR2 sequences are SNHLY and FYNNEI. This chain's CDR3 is CASLGTDTQYF. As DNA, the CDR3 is TGTGCCAGCCTGGGGACAGATACGCAGTATTTT. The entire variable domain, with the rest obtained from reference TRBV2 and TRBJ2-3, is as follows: EPEVTQTPSHQVTQMGQEVILRCVPISNHLYFYWYRQILGQKVEFLVSFYNNEISEKSEIFDDQFSVERPDGSNFTLKIRSTKLEDSAMYFCASLGTDTQYFGPGTRLTVL.

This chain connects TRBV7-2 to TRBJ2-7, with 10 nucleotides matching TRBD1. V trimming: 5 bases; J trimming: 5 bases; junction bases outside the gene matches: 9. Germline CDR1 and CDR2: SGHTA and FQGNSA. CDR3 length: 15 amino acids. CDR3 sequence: CASSPTRTGGDEQYF. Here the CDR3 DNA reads TGTGCCAGCAGCCCCACTAGGACAGGGGGGGACGAGCAGTACTTC.

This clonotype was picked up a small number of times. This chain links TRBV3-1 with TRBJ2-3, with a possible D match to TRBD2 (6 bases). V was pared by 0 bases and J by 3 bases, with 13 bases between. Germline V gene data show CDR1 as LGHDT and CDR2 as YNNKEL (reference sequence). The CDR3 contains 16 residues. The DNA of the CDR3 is TGTGCCAGCAGCCAAGATCGCGGGATAACGACAGATACGCAGTATTTT. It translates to CASSQDRGITTDTQYF.

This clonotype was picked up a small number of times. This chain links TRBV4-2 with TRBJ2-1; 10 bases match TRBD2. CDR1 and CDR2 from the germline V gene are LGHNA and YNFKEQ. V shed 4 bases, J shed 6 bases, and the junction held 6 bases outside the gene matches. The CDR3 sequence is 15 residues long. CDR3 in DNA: TGTGCCAGCAGCCTAGCGGGAGGAACGGGCAATGAGCAGTTCTTC. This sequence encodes CASSLAGGTGNEQFF.

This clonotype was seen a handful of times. The chain's CDR3 is CASSLLSGGASYEQYF. CDR3 nucleotides: TGTGCCAGCAGCTTATTATCGGGAGGGGCCTCCTACGAGCAGTACTTC. V and J are TRBV11-2 and TRBJ2-7; 8 nucleotides agree with TRBD2. The CDR3 spans 16 residues. CDR1 is SGHAT and CDR2 is FQNNGV in the germline V gene. The junction had 6 bases not matched to a gene; V was cut back by 2 bases and J by 0 bases. Variable domain in full (rest from reference TRBV11-2 and TRBJ2-7): EAGVAQSPRYKIIEKRQSVAFWCNPISGHATLYWYQQILGQGPKLLIQFQNNGVVDDSQLPKDRFSAERLKGVDSTLKIQPAKLEDSAVYLCASSLLSGGASYEQYFGPGTRLTVT.

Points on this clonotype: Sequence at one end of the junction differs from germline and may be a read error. The CDR3 DNA follows: TGTGCCAGCTGCTTAGGGCCTGAAGAGACCCAGTACTTC. As protein: CASCLGPEETQYF. The genes are TRBV7-2 and TRBJ2-5, with D hard to call. Germline values: CDR1 SGHTA, CDR2 FQGNSA. This CDR3 comprises 13 residues.

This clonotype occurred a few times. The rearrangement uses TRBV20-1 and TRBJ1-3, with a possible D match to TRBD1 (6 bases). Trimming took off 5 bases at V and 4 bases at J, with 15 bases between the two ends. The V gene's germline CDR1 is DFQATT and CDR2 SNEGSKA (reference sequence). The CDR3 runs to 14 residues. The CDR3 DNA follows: TGCAGTGCTTTTCCCGACAGGAGGGGAAACACCATATATTTT. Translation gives CSAFPDRRGNTIYF.

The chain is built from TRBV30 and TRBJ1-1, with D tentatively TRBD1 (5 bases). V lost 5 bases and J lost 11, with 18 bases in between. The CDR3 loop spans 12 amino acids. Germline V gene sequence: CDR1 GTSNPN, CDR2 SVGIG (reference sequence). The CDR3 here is CAWSRDLGRAFF. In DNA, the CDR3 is TGTGCCTGGTCAAGGGACCTCGGGAGGGCTTTCTTT.

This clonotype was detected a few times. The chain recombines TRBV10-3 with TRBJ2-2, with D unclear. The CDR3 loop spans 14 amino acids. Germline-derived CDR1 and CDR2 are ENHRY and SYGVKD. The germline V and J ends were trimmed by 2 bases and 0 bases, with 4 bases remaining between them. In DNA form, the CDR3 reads TGTGCCATCAGTGAGGGCCCGAACACCGGGGAGCTGTTTTTT. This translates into CAISEGPNTGELFF.

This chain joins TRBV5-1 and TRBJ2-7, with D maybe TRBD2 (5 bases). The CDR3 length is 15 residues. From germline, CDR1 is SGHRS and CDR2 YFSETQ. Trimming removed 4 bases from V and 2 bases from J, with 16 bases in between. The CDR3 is CASSPGVHEAYEQYF. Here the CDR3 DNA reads TGCGCCAGCAGCCCCGGGGTGCACGAAGCCTACGAGCAGTACTTC.

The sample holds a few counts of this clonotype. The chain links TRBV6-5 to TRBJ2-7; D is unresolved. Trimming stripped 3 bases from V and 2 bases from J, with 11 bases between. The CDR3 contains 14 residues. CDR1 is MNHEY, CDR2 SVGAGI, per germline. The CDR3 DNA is TGTGCCAGCAGTTATGGTTCACCACCCTACGAGCAGTACTTC. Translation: CASSYGSPPYEQYF.

Here the CDR3 reads CASSPMNTEAFF. CDR3 in DNA: TGTGCCAGCAGTCCAATGAACACTGAAGCTTTCTTT. The rearrangement links TRBV12-3 or TRBV12-4 to TRBJ1-1; no definite D call. Trimming stripped 5 bases from V and 0 bases from J, with 4 bases between. The CDR3 is 12 residues long.

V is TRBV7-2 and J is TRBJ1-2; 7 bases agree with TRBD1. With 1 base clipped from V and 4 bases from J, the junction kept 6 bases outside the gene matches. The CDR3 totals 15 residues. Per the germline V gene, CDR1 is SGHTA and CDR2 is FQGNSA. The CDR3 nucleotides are TGTGCCAGCAGCTTAGAGGGGGCAGGGGGCTATGGCTACACCTTC. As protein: CASSLEGAGGYGYTF.

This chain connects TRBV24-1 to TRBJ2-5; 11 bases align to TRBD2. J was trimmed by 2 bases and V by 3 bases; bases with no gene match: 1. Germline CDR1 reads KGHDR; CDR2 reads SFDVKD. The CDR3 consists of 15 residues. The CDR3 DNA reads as TGTGCCACCAGTGATCGACTAGCGGGACAAGAGACCCAGTACTTC. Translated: CATSDRLAGQETQYF.